This T cell receptor (beta chain) originates from a study of shared clonotypes between healthy human individuals. Repertoires were generated with immunoSEQ multiplex PCR, while TCRdb's copy carries only in-frame clones and drops some. This sample has 2 million to 2.5 million clones, with over 85% found just once. Trimming took 9 bases from V and 9 from J; bases not matched to a gene: 10. The CDR3 spans 13 residues. The germline V gene has CDR1 SNHLY and CDR2 FYNNEI. The sample comprised naive CD4+ T cells from PBMCs. Subset indicated: CD45RA+ positively selected. The origin of this receptor is a young man in good health. Some clones in this sample may be carry-over from other donors' samples. This chain uses TRBV2 with TRBJ2-1, with 8 bases identical to TRBD1. In nucleotides, the CDR3 is TGTGCCAGGAAGGTTTCAGGGGGCTTTGAGCAGTTCTTC. Encoded protein: CARKVSGGFEQFF.